This entry features one T cell receptor beta chain sequence. Its antigen is still unknown. The TCR beta cDNA libraries carried unique molecular identifiers. TCRdb reanalysed the PCR reads using MiXCR and keeps one entry per CDR3 protein. The sample lists 750,000 to 950,000 distinct CDR3 sequences, 53% seen once, with around 4.5% in the top ten. The CDR3 runs to 10 residues. V was clipped by 7 bases and J by 7 bases, with 5 bases between them. Germline V gives CDR1 SNHLY, CDR2 FYNNEI. This record belongs to a study of post-analysis software for immune sequencing data. Across the study: Included among the disease courses, which were recorded for the cohort, were relapsing-remitting, secondary progressive and progressive-relapsing multiple sclerosis.

The study, taken as a whole, reports: Normalized Chao1 diversity was significantly lower in multiple sclerosis patients than in controls. Co-batched samples clustered tightly together by F measure. Comparison of patients with controls showed a handful of TRBV segments more frequent in patients, TRBV5-6, TRBV5-1 and TRBV20-1 among them.

The chain joins TRBV2 to TRBJ2-1, with D uncertain. The TCR comes from a girl aged 10 to 17 with multiple sclerosis. Sequencing used blood. The CDR3 bases are TGTGCCAGCATGCGTAATGAGCAGTTCTTC. This codes for CASMRNEQFF.